This entry lists 20 T cell receptor beta chains sequenced from one sample in a study of CD8 T cells in Susac syndrome. RNA amounts of roughly 0.45 to 1 ug underwent reverse transcription with random hexamers. TCRdb fed the immunoSEQ multiplex PCR reads into MiXCR, producing one record per CDR3 protein. The repertoire has a few hundred thousand distinct CDR3 sequences, 75% to 90% of them found once; the top ten carry under 0.2%. Sequenced sample: CD8+ T cells from PBMCs. These receptors all come from a human donor with multiple sclerosis.

The chain employs TRBV14 and TRBJ2-3; TRBD1 or TRBD2 may be the D gene (5 bases each). The CDR3 covers 16 residues. Trimming took off 5 bases at V and 1 base at J, with 16 bases between the two ends. The germline V gene has CDR1 SGHDN and CDR2 FVKESK. Here the CDR3 DNA reads TGTGCCAGCAGCTCAAAGCCCTTGGGGGGCACAGATACGCAGTATTTT. It specifies CASSSKPLGGTDTQYF. Full variable domain (rest looked up from reference TRBV14 and TRBJ2-3): EAGVTQFPSHSVIEKGQTVTLRCDPISGHDNLYWYRRVMGKEIKFLLHFVKESKQDESGMPNNRFLAERTGGTYSTLKVQPAELEDSGVYFCASSSKPLGGTDTQYFGPGTRLTVL.

The rearrangement joins TRBV6-5 to TRBJ2-3, with TRBD2 as a possible D gene (6 bases). Trimming pared 2 bases from V and 0 bases from J, leaving 24 bases between. Germline V gene data show CDR1 as MNHEY and CDR2 as SVGAGI. This CDR3 has 20 residues. Written as DNA, the CDR3 is TGTGCCAGCAGTTACCCTAGCCGAGGCGGGACGGATGCTAGCACAGATACGCAGTATTTT. Amino acids: CASSYPSRGGTDASTDTQYF.

The chain couples TRBV2 to TRBJ2-1, with D maybe TRBD1 (6 bases). V lost 2 bases to trimming and J lost 7 bases, with 12 bases between them. There are 14 residues in the CDR3. Germline V CDR1 and CDR2: SNHLY, FYNNEI. The CDR3, as DNA: TGTGCCAGCAGTGAACAGGGGATTTGGAATGAGCAGTTCTTC. Translation gives CASSEQGIWNEQFF.

This chain connects TRBV28 to TRBJ2-5, with D tentatively TRBD1 (6 bases). Germline-derived CDR1 and CDR2 are MDHEN and SYDVKM. V was cut by 2 bases and J by 5 bases, with 12 bases left in between. This CDR3 spans 14 amino acids. CDR3 DNA: TGTGCCAGCAGTTTAGGACAGCTTCGCGAGACCCAGTACTTC. Amino acids: CASSLGQLRETQYF. Complete variable domain (other parts from reference TRBV28 and TRBJ2-5): DVKVTQSSRYLVKRTGEKVFLECVQDMDHENMFWYRQDPGLGLRLIYFSYDVKMKEKGDIPEGYSVSREKKERFSLILESASTNQTSMYLCASSLGQLRETQYFGPGTRLLVL.

The rearrangement uses TRBV27 and TRBJ2-1, with TRBD2 matching 9 bases. CDR1 and CDR2 (germline): MNHEY, SMNVEV (reference sequence). The V segment lost 3 bases and the J segment 9 bases; nucleotides outside the gene matches: 12. This CDR3 is 16 amino acids long. CDR3 loop: CASSLLLREGGSEQFF. DNA of the CDR3: TGTGCCAGCAGTTTGTTACTGCGGGAGGGTGGGAGTGAGCAGTTCTTC.

This chain links TRBV20-1 with TRBJ2-7; no definite D call. Germline V gene lookup returns CDR1 DFQATT and CDR2 SNEGSKA (reference sequence). V was pared by 1 base and J by 0 bases, with 10 bases between. This CDR3 is 14 amino acids long. CDR3 coding DNA: TGCAGTGCTAGAGCTCCGCGTGCCTCCTACGAGCAGTACTTC. It translates to CSARAPRASYEQYF.

This chain connects TRBV5-5 to TRBJ1-5; D might be TRBD1 (5 bases). Trimming took 6 bases from V and 4 from J, leaving 17 bases between them. Per germline, CDR1 SGHKS and CDR2 YYEKEE (reference sequence). The CDR3 extends over 15 amino acids. The CDR3 is CASTPGNGLNQPQHF. The CDR3 nucleotides are TGTGCCAGCACCCCAGGGAACGGTTTAAATCAGCCCCAGCATTTT.

The chain couples TRBV29-1 to TRBJ1-2; D is uncertain. This CDR3 has 16 residues. The V gene lost 6 bases and the J gene lost 4 bases, with 24 bases spanning the gap. Germline V gives CDR1 SQVTM, CDR2 ANQGSEA. The CDR3 region has the DNA TGCAGCGTCCGAACGCCTGACACCACGACGGTCTATGGCTACACCTTC. Its protein is CSVRTPDTTTVYGYTF.

The V gene is TRBV20-1, the J gene TRBJ1-1; D not certain. V lost 1 base, J lost 3 bases, and 9 bases lay in between. CDR1 is DFQATT and CDR2 is SNEGSKA in the germline V gene (reference sequence). This CDR3 is built from 13 residues. CDR3 residues: CSARVVHYTEAFF. CDR3 coding DNA: TGCAGTGCTAGAGTGGTTCACTACACTGAAGCTTTCTTT.

The chain links TRBV6-5 to TRBJ1-4; no firm D call. The CDR3 is 13 residues long. V lost 2 bases to trimming and J lost 4 bases, with 5 bases between them. From germline, CDR1 is MNHEY and CDR2 SVGAGI. This CDR3 is CASSYASNEKLFF. The CDR3 DNA sequence: TGTGCCAGCAGTTACGCAAGTAATGAAAAACTGTTTTTT.

The genes are TRBV29-1 and TRBJ2-5, with D maybe TRBD1 (6 bases). Germline V gene sequence: CDR1 SQVTM, CDR2 ANQGSEA. This CDR3 is 13 amino acids long. Deletions cut 6 bases from V and 3 bases from J, with 14 bases between. The CDR3 sequence: CSVEQQGKETQYF. CDR3 DNA sequence: TGCAGCGTCGAACAACAGGGTAAAGAGACCCAGTACTTC.

The chain carries TRBV24-1 and TRBJ2-1; 12 bases map to TRBD2. The germline CDR1 and CDR2 sequences are KGHDR and SFDVKD. Unmatched junction bases numbered 14, after V lost 5 bases and J lost 13 bases. This CDR3 has 16 amino acids. DNA of the CDR3: TGTGCCACCAGTGCGGCTAGCGGGAGGGCCGCCGTTAGCCAGTTCTTC. Translated, it gives CATSAASGRAAVSQFF.

CDR3 loop: CASSPWGGSTDTQYF. CDR3 sequence (DNA): TGTGCCAGCAGCCCCTGGGGGGGCAGCACAGATACGCAGTATTTT. The genes are TRBV9 and TRBJ2-3; the D gene is possibly TRBD2 (7 bases). This CDR3 has 15 residues. Trimming stripped 4 bases from V and 0 bases from J, with 12 bases between. Germline V gives CDR1 SGDLS, CDR2 YYNGEE.

This rearrangement joins TRBV10-2 to TRBJ2-5; 11 bases fit TRBD2. V lost 10 bases, J lost 4 bases, and 8 bases stayed unmatched. The germline V gene encodes CDR1 WSHSY and CDR2 SAAADI. The CDR3 totals 14 residues. The CDR3 nucleotides read TGCGCCACCCTAGCGGGGGGCCCAGGAGAGACCCAGTACTTC. It codes for CATLAGGPGETQYF.

The V call is TRBV7-2, the J call TRBJ2-7, with D perhaps assigned TRBD1 or TRBD2 (5 bases each). This CDR3 has 14 residues. Trimming stripped 0 bases from V and 2 bases from J, with 8 bases between. The germline V gene has CDR1 SGHTA and CDR2 FQGNSA. The CDR3 DNA is TGTGCCAGCAGCTTAGCATGGGGGACCTACGAGCAGTACTTC. This encodes CASSLAWGTYEQYF.

The genes are TRBV4-3 and TRBJ2-3; the D is unclear. V was trimmed by 0 bases and J by 3 bases, leaving 13 bases between them. The CDR3 has 16 residues. CDR1 is LGHNA and CDR2 is YSLEER in the germline V gene. The CDR3 here is CASSQDWGGVTDTQYF. For the CDR3, the DNA is TGCGCCAGCAGCCAAGATTGGGGTGGAGTAACAGATACGCAGTATTTT.

V usage is TRBV27 and J usage is TRBJ2-2; TRBD1 is a possible D gene (6 bases). From germline, CDR1 is MNHEY and CDR2 SMNVEV (reference sequence). V was clipped by 1 base and J by 6 bases, with 12 bases between them. The CDR3 consists of 15 residues. Here the CDR3 DNA reads TGTGCCAGCAGTTTATGGGGGAACAGGGCCGGGGAGCTGTTTTTT. This sequence encodes CASSLWGNRAGELFF.

The gene calls are TRBV6-5 and TRBJ2-3; tentatively, D is TRBD1 or TRBD2 (5 bases each). The CDR3 totals 14 residues. The V end was cut by 2 bases, the J end by 1 base, with 7 bases between. From germline, CDR1 is MNHEY and CDR2 SVGAGI. This CDR3 is CASSYVGGTDTQYF. The CDR3 region has the DNA TGTGCCAGCAGTTACGTGGGGGGCACAGATACGCAGTATTTT.

This chain's CDR3 is CASSLRQGRGSTDTQYF. The CDR3 coding sequence is TGTGCCAGCAGCTTACGCCAGGGCCGCGGGAGCACAGATACGCAGTATTTT. V usage is TRBV7-8 and J usage is TRBJ2-3; possibly TRBD1 or TRBD2 for D (5 bases each). There are 17 residues in the CDR3. Trimming stripped 2 bases from V and 0 bases from J, with 15 bases between. Per germline, CDR1 SGHVS and CDR2 FQNEAQ.

The J gene is TRBJ2-1, the V gene TRBV12-3 or TRBV12-4; D is undetermined. The V and J ends lost 6 bases and 8 bases respectively, with 11 bases between them. CDR3 length: 12 amino acids. CDR3 in DNA: TGTGCCAGCAGCCGTACACTGGATGAGCAGTTCTTC. Translated: CASSRTLDEQFF.